The 6 T cell receptor beta chains given below trace back to one sample, sequenced in a study of type 1 and type 2 diabetes patients. The PCR template was genomic DNA. Multiplex PCR with 30 forward and 13 reverse primers amplified the TCR beta CDR3. TCRdb reprocessed the multiplex PCR reads with MiXCR, giving one entry per CDR3 protein. The data contain 270,000 or so distinct CDR3 sequences, approximately 45% of them singletons. Sequenced input: peripheral blood mononuclear cells (PBMCs). The receptors stem from a man younger than 35 with type 2 diabetes.

The chain recombines TRBV19 with TRBJ2-2; D unresolved. This CDR3 contains 16 residues. Germline V CDR1 and CDR2: LNHDA, SQIVND (reference sequence). V dropped 1 base and J dropped 0 bases, with 9 bases sitting between them. The CDR3 protein is CASSIVARANTGELFF. In nucleotides, the CDR3 is TGTGCCAGTAGTATAGTGGCCCGCGCGAACACCGGGGAGCTGTTTTTT.

The chain combines TRBV27 with TRBJ1-1; 7 nucleotides agree with TRBD1. V was pared by 3 bases and J by 6 bases, with 1 base of the junction left unmatched. Germline-derived CDR1 and CDR2 are MNHEY and SMNVEV (reference sequence). The CDR3 contains 12 residues. The CDR3 loop reads CASSFTGAEAFF. The DNA for the CDR3 is TGTGCCAGCAGTTTTACAGGGGCTGAAGCTTTCTTT.

The chain carries TRBV12-3 or TRBV12-4 and TRBJ2-7, with 7 positions matching TRBD2. The CDR3 runs 13 residues. With V trimmed by 8 bases and J by 3 bases, 7 bases remained unmatched. CDR3 loop: CASSAGVHYEQYF. In nucleotides, the CDR3 is TGTGCCAGCTCCGCGGGAGTCCACTACGAGCAGTACTTC.

Concerning this clonotype itself: At one boundary the junction diverges from the germline segment, which might be a read error. The rearrangement uses TRBV11-2 and TRBJ2-1; no reliable D call. There are 13 residues in the CDR3. In germline, CDR1 is SGHAT, CDR2 FQNNGV. The CDR3 coding sequence is TGTGCCAGCAGCCACGGGCTGTACAATGAGCAGCTCTTC. Its translation is CASSHGLYNEQLF. Variable domain in full (rest from reference TRBV11-2 and TRBJ2-1): EAGVAQSPRYKIIEKRQSVAFWCNPISGHATLYWYQQILGQGPKLLIQFQNNGVVDDSQLPKDRFSAERLKGVDSTLKIQPAKLEDSAVYLCASSHGLYNEQLFGPGTRLTVL.

This clonotype was counted only a few times. This chain uses TRBV10-3 with TRBJ2-7; 7 bases line up with TRBD1. The CDR3 runs to 11 residues. Germline V CDR1 and CDR2: ENHRY, SYGVKD. The V segment lost 8 bases and the J segment 4 bases; nucleotides outside the gene matches: 2. The CDR3 DNA reads TGTGCCATCCCACAGGGGTACGAGCAGTACTTC. Translated, it gives CAIPQGYEQYF.

The CDR3 loop is CASSFVGLDADEQFF. CDR3 in DNA: TGTGCCAGCAGTTTTGTAGGACTAGATGCCGATGAGCAGTTCTTC. This rearrangement joins TRBV28 to TRBJ2-1; 7 nucleotides agree with TRBD2. V was clipped by 3 bases and J by 8 bases; unmatched bases: 10. This CDR3 is built from 15 residues. CDR1 and CDR2 from the germline V gene are MDHEN and SYDVKM. The variable domain in full, with the rest retrieved from reference TRBV28 and TRBJ2-1, is DVKVTQSSRYLVKRTGEKVFLECVQDMDHENMFWYRQDPGLGLRLIYFSYDVKMKEKGDIPEGYSVSREKKERFSLILESASTNQTSMYLCASSFVGLDADEQFFGPGTRLTVL.